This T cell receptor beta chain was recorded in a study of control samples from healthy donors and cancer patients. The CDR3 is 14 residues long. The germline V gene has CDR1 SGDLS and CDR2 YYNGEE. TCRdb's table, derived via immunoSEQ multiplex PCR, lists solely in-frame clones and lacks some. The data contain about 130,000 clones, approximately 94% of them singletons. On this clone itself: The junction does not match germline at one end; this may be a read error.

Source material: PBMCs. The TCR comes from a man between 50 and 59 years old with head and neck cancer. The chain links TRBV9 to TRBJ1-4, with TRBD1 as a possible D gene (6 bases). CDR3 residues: CASGVQGSDEKLFF. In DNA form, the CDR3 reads TGTGCCAGCGGCGTACAGGGATCGGATGAAAAACTGTTTTTT.